The source of this T cell receptor beta chain is a study of shared clonotypes between healthy human individuals (dated by TCRdb to the early 2020s). In the study overall: The cohort comprised two women and three men aged 18 to 49 years. Blood TCR repertoires of roughly five healthy adults were deeply sequenced to estimate repertoire size and the extent of clonotype sharing between individuals. Each donor's leukapheresis produced roughly between roughly 0.94 and 9.5 billion PBMCs. Different laboratories and diverse techniques were used to prepare libraries and sequence TCR repertoires, to increase sequencing depth and limit assay-specific biases. For each donor, CD4 naive and CD4 memory were each run on three plates, CD8 naive on two plates, and CD8 memory on one plate. Overall results and qualifications from the work: Compared with non-shared clonotypes, the clonotypes found in all four sorted-subset donors had higher generation probabilities. Sampling was restricted to blood, and TCR repertoires in tissue are likely to differ from TCR repertoires in blood. Estimated clonotype richness was generally larger for naive than for memory subsets. Across a handful of donors, 4.5% to 6.5% of naive CD4, 3% to 3.5% of naive CD8, 2% to 2.5% of memory CD4, and about 0.44% of memory CD8 clonotypes were shared. The small number of donors limited the genetic and exposure-history diversity represented. Pairwise subsampling indicated that sequencing depth was expected to affect the degree of clonotype sharing among donors. Even with the large sequencing depth, rarefaction of the sorted-subset datasets indicated that sequencing was incomplete.

TCR CDR3 regions were amplified from genomic DNA by multiplex PCR using the deep immunoSEQ assay. For each cell subset, the extracted genomic DNA was distributed evenly across all wells of several immunoSEQ 96-well plates, and each plate served as one replicate. Each replicate PCR for sorted subsets received approximately 200 ng genomic DNA, equal to roughly 29,000 T cell genomes. Purified libraries were quantified with a Qubit 3.0 fluorometer, sized on a Bioanalyzer 2100, and re-quantified with the KAPA Library Quantification kit. Every immunoSEQ 96-well plate was sequenced on a dedicated single-read 150-cycle Illumina NextSeq 550 flow cell. The study's processing was this. Because the immunoSEQ output included only junctional sequences and no quality scores, the filtering could not be the same as the filtering used for full-length reads. Sequences were annotated with PyIR, a Python wrapper for IgBLAST v1.9, and V/J genes and CDR3 were assigned using IMGT germline references. Reads were filtered out if the reads had weak V/J assignments (E-value above 1e-6), no CDR3, stop codons, out-of-frame junctions, or ambiguous translated residues. A V3J clonotype was defined by an identical inferred V gene, J gene, and CDR3 amino acid sequence. Percentage overlap between repertoires was computed as shared unique clonotypes divided by the size of the smaller repertoire. Three approaches were used to assess repertoire richness: RTK rarefaction, the Chao1 estimator, and Recon v2.1 estimates of unobserved clonotypes. Generation probabilities were computed with OLGA for all TCRbeta clonotypes obtained by the gDNA method from a few donors. TCRdb re-hosts the immuneACCESS table, in-frame sequences only. Its copies lack some clones; in the studies checked, an unresolved V gene accounts for under half of them, and the cause for the rest is not known. That table furnishes V, J and clone size, whereas the DNA furnished D and trimming. The sample data list roughly 2.1 million clones, and 85% to 95% of these were observed just once. About 1.5% of the sample comes from the top ten.

A note on this clone: It lacks a known antigen. No much larger clonotype is one base removed from it; base qualities were not supplied.

CDR1 and CDR2, looked up from the germline V gene, are SGHDN and FVKESK. The CDR3, cysteine through phenylalanine, is 15 amino acids long. Kept here is only the CDR3 DNA, which spans 45 bases and is read in frame from base 1. V is reduced by 0 bases and J by 1 base, leaving a spacing of 8 bases between them. CD8 naive samples were obtained by positive selection for CCR7 among CD45RO-negative cells, yielding a CD45RA+CCR7+ population from which TemRA cells were excluded. The donors were healthy, HIV-negative adults with no recently reported acute infections or vaccinations. Every donor was a Caucasian adult living in Nashville, Tennessee, USA. Blood was obtained by leukapheresis, after which PBMCs were separated by Ficoll-Histopaque density gradient centrifugation and cryopreserved in liquid nitrogen vapor phase. Analytical flow cytometry was used to check the purity and quantity of every magnetically sorted T cell population. Genomic DNA was isolated from each sorted fraction and quantified by UV absorbance on a Nanodrop 2000c.

The TCR originated in a man between 18 and 29 years old in good health. Some clones in this sample may be carry-over from other donors' samples. The receptor chain draws on TRBV14 and TRBJ2-3; no D gene is confidently identified. Sequenced: naive CD8+ T cells from PBMCs. The cell subset or site label, read with the paper, signifies: CD45RA+CCR7+. The encoded CDR3 is CASSQDLAGTDTQYF. At the DNA level, the sequence is TGTGCCAGCAGCCAAGATTTGGCAGGCACAGATACGCAGTATTTT.